The entry that follows covers one T cell receptor (beta chain) sequence. Its target is unknown. These data originate in a study of lymphopenia after photon versus proton radiotherapy. Findings and caveats of the study: Under photons, naive T cells and diversity fell while effector/memory populations rose. Larger post-nadir TCR diversity loss correlated inversely with survival in deceased patients.

TCRdb's copy holds only in-frame clones and misses some; the assay was immunoSEQ multiplex PCR. The data hold about 160,000 clones, with 70% to 90% observed a single time. This TCR was recovered from a man aged 50-59 years with gastric cancer. The sample in question was peripheral blood, obtained from a patient treated with photon-based radiotherapy.

The CDR3 sequence is CASSFGGPNIQYF. The CDR3 nucleotides are TGTGCCAGCAGTTTTGGGGGGCCAAACATTCAGTACTTC. This chain uses TRBV28 with TRBJ2-4; tentatively, D is TRBD1 or TRBD2 (6 bases each). The germline V and J ends were trimmed by 3 bases and 6 bases, with 9 bases remaining between them. Germline loops: CDR1 MDHEN, CDR2 SYDVKM. The CDR3 is 13 amino acids. Looking up the rest from reference TRBV28 and TRBJ2-4 gives the full variable domain: DVKVTQSSRYLVKRTGEKVFLECVQDMDHENMFWYRQDPGLGLRLIYFSYDVKMKEKGDIPEGYSVSREKKERFSLILESASTNQTSMYLCASSFGGPNIQYFGAGTRLSVL.